This T cell receptor beta chain was documented in a study of T cell responses to AZD1222 COVID-19 vaccine. Study-wide findings and caveats: Mostly white British, mostly female donors; authors suggested clonal diversity may be underestimated.

Germline assignment: CDR1 MGHRA and CDR2 YSYEKL. Trimming took off 7 bases at V and 5 bases at J, with 12 bases between the two ends. The CDR3 has 14 residues. About this clone itself: Antigen unknown.

Measured with immunoSEQ multiplex PCR; TCRdb has only the in-frame clones, and not every one. This table has 100,000 to 120,000 clones, 92% appearing once. The rearrangement joins TRBV4-1 to TRBJ1-6; no definite D call. The source of this sequence is an adult in good health. This material consisted of peripheral blood, taken on day 0 of AZD1222 vaccination. CDR3 residues: CASKRTFNNSPLHF. CDR3 in DNA: TGCGCCAGCAAGAGGACCTTTAATAATTCACCCCTCCACTTT.